Below are 14 T cell receptor beta chains sequenced from a single sample in a study of blood T cells in healthy people across ages. A J-beta primer mix and a sample-barcoded 5' primer were used in a second PCR of roughly 7 to 12 cycles. TCRdb reanalysed the 5' RACE reads using MiXCR and keeps one entry per CDR3 protein. The sample has around 800,000 distinct CDR3 sequences, approximately 48% seen once. Sample: blood. These receptors were collected from a man between 60 and 75 years old in good health.

This clonotype was picked up one time. This rearrangement joins TRBV6-4 to TRBJ2-4; a possible D gene is TRBD2 (6 bases). The J call is uncertain, as TRBJ2-7 better fits the DNA end. The CDR3 contains 12 residues. Germline V lookup: CDR1 MRHNA, CDR2 SNTAGT. The CDR3 here is CAIRGFWYEQYF. CDR3 in DNA: TGTGCCATCCGGGGGTTCTGGTACGAGCAGTACTTC.

This clonotype appeared a single time. This chain uses TRBV12-3 or TRBV12-4 with TRBJ2-3; D is undetermined. CDR3 length: 11 residues. V was clipped by 7 bases and J by 4 bases, with 6 bases between them. CDR3 nucleotides: TGTGCCAGCAAACGCGCAGATACGCAGTATTTT. Protein product: CASKRADTQYF.

The V gene is TRBV5-1, the J gene TRBJ2-1; 9 bases are a match to TRBD1. The J segment lost 6 bases and the V segment lost 3 bases, leaving 16 bases of the junction unmatched. Germline assignment: CDR1 SGHRS and CDR2 YFSETQ. The CDR3 has 18 residues. The CDR3 protein is CASSSGRIGTGFGNEQFF. CDR3 nucleotides: TGCGCCAGCAGCTCGGGGCGGATCGGGACAGGGTTCGGCAATGAGCAGTTCTTC.

This clonotype has a count of ten or more. This chain connects TRBV20-1 to TRBJ2-7; no clear D gene. Germline CDR1 and CDR2: DFQATT and SNEGSKA (reference sequence). Trimming left V 2 bases short and J 2 bases short, with 13 bases between. This CDR3 spans 14 amino acids. Here the CDR3 reads CSARSASFTYEQYF. CDR3 nucleotide sequence: TGCAGTGCTAGATCGGCGTCCTTCACCTACGAGCAGTACTTC.

The chain couples TRBV6-1 to TRBJ2-7; TRBD1 might be the D (5 bases). The CDR3 consists of 13 residues. Germline V gene data show CDR1 as MNHNS and CDR2 as SASEGT. The ends were cut back, 5 bases at V and 3 bases at J, with 11 bases in the middle. Here the CDR3 DNA reads TGTGCCAGCAGTACAGGTGGCTACTACGAGCAGTACTTC. It is translated as CASSTGGYYEQYF.

The chain has TRBV20-1 and TRBJ2-5; D unclear. CDR3 size: 11 residues. V gave up 3 bases and J gave up 5 bases, with 7 bases separating them. Germline V gene sequence: CDR1 DFQATT, CDR2 SNEGSKA (reference sequence). CDR3 DNA: TGCAGTGCTAGCCCGAGGGAGACCCAGTACTTC. Encoded protein: CSASPRETQYF.

The chain carries TRBV2 and TRBJ2-5; no definite D call. The CDR3 contains 13 residues. V lost 2 bases and J lost 7, with 11 bases in between. Germline CDR1 is SNHLY and CDR2 is FYNNEI. The CDR3: CASSENSWGTQYF. In DNA form, the CDR3 reads TGTGCCAGCAGTGAAAACAGCTGGGGGACCCAGTACTTC. The full variable domain, its missing parts supplied by reference TRBV2 and TRBJ2-5, is EPEVTQTPSHQVTQMGQEVILRCVPISNHLYFYWYRQILGQKVEFLVSFYNNEISEKSEIFDDQFSVERPDGSNFTLKIRSTKLEDSAMYFCASSENSWGTQYFGPGTRLLVL.

This clonotype has more than one count but fewer than ten. The chain links TRBV16 to TRBJ2-7; D is possibly TRBD1 (6 bases). V lost 1 base, J lost 5 bases, and 24 bases lay in between. Germline V lookup: CDR1 KGHSY, CDR2 FQNENV. This CDR3 region has 18 residues. The CDR3 spells CASSQYPRPSGAGDEQYF. The CDR3 DNA follows: TGTGCCAGCAGCCAATATCCTCGGCCCTCAGGGGCGGGTGACGAGCAGTACTTC.

The chain carries TRBV20-1 and TRBJ2-1; TRBD2 is a possible D gene (6 bases). The CDR3 spans 14 residues. Trimming pared 3 bases from V and 7 bases from J, leaving 16 bases between. Germline V gene lookup returns CDR1 DFQATT and CDR2 SNEGSKA (reference sequence). The CDR3 reads CSARDYRVLNEQFF. CDR3 DNA: TGCAGTGCTAGGGACTACCGGGTCCTTAATGAGCAGTTCTTC.

This clonotype was picked up a small number of times. The rearrangement joins TRBV6-2 or TRBV6-3 to TRBJ2-1; 10 bases fit TRBD2. V dropped 4 bases and J dropped 7; count of bases not matched to a gene: 7. Germline V CDR1 and CDR2: MNHEY, SVGEGT. The length of the CDR3 is 15 residues. The CDR3 DNA sequence: TGTGCCAGCAGTTCTAGCGGGGGCCGAGGGAATGAGCAGTTCTTC. It yields the protein CASSSSGGRGNEQFF.

This chain uses TRBV7-8 with TRBJ2-5, with TRBD2 matching over 9 bases. The CDR3 spans 14 residues. Germline V gives CDR1 SGHVS, CDR2 FQNEAQ. V dropped 6 bases and J dropped 11; count of bases not matched to a gene: 13. The DNA of the CDR3 is TGTGCCAGCAGACTACCGGGACTAGCTAATGAGCAGTACTTC. Protein: CASRLPGLANEQYF.

CDR3 amino acids: CASSEFSRMSSYNEQFF. The CDR3 bases are TGTGCCAGCAGTGAATTTTCCAGGATGAGCTCCTACAATGAGCAGTTCTTC. J is TRBJ2-1 and V is TRBV25-1; D is unresolved. Germline CDR1 reads MGHDK; CDR2 reads SYGVNS. Between the trimmed V and J ends, which lost 1 base and 0 bases, there was a span of 13 bases. This CDR3 is 17 amino acids long.

The chain uses TRBV4-3 and TRBJ2-3, with D possibly being TRBD1 or TRBD2 (6 bases each). V dropped 1 base and J dropped 0 bases, with 17 bases sitting between them. CDR1 is LGHNA and CDR2 is YSLEER in the germline V gene. The CDR3 spans 18 residues. CDR3 sequence (DNA): TGCGCCAGCAGCCAAGGGCGTTGGGGGGCCTCTAGCACAGATACGCAGTATTTT. It translates to CASSQGRWGASSTDTQYF.

This clonotype was counted only a few times. The gene calls are TRBV12-3 or TRBV12-4 and TRBJ2-4; 7 nucleotides line up with TRBD2. The assigned J gene may be wrong: the sequence end matches TRBJ2-7 better. The CDR3 runs 13 residues. The DNA of the CDR3 is TGTGCCAGCAGTGTCCGGGAGGACGGCGAGCAGTACTTC. Translated, it gives CASSVREDGEQYF.